The T cell receptor (beta chain) described here comes from a study of shared clonotypes between healthy human individuals. The overall study: Per donor, three plates held CD4 naive cells, three held CD4 memory, two held CD8 naive and one held CD8 memory.

Comment on this clone: Its antigen is unidentified.

Only in-frame clones appear in the TCRdb table, and some are missing; sequencing was by immunoSEQ multiplex PCR. The table includes over a million clones, 70% to 80% detected once. Trimming stripped 1 base from V and 8 bases from J, with 17 bases between. Germline-derived CDR1 and CDR2 are SGHAT and FQNNGV. This CDR3 is built from 15 residues. General study points: Relative to memory subsets, naive subsets generally showed larger estimated richness.

V and J are TRBV11-2 and TRBJ1-2, with D possibly matching TRBD1 (6 bases). This clonotype was sampled from a man aged 18 to 29 in good health. The source material was memory CD4+ T cells sorted from blood. Subset defined: CD45RA-negative fraction. The CDR3, as DNA: TGTGCCAGCAGCTTAGGGAACCTACAGGGAGGCGGCTACACCTTC. Translating gives CASSLGNLQGGGYTF.